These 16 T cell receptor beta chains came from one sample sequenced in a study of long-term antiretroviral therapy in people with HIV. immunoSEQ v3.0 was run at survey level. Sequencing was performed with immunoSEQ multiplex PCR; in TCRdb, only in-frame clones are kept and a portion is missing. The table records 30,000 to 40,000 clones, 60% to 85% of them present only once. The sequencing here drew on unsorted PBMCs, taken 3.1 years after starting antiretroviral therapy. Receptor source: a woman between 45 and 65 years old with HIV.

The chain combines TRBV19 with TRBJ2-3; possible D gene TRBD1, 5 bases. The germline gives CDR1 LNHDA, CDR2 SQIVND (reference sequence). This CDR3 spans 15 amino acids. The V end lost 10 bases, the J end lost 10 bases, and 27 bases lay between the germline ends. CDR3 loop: CATLGVPGPTVAQYF. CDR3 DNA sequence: TGTGCCACCCTAGGTGTGCCAGGGCCCACGGTGGCGCAGTATTTT.

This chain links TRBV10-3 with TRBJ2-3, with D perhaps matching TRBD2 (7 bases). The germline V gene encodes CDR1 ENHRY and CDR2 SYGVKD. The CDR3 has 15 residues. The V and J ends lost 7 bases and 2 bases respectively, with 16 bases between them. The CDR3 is CAINRDGGPTDTQYF. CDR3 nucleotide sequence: TGTGCCATCAATCGGGACGGGGGGCCCACAGATACGCAGTATTTT.

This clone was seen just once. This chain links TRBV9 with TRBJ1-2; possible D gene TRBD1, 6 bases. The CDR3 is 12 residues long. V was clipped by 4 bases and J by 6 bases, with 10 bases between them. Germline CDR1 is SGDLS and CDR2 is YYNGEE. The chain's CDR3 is CASSTRGNGYTF. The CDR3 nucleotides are TGTGCCAGCAGCACCAGGGGAAATGGCTACACCTTC.

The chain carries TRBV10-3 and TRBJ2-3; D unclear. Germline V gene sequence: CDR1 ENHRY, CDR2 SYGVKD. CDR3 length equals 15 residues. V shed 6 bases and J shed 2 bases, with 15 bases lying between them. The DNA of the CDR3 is TGTGCCATCAGATATAGCTTGGGGAACACAGATACGCAGTATTTT. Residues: CAIRYSLGNTDTQYF.

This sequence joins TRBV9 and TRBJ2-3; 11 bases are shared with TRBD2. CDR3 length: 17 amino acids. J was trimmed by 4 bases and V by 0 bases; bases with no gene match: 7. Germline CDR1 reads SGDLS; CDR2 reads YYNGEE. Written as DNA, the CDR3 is TGTGCCAGCAGCGTAGGGAGGCTAGCGGGGGGATCAGATACGCAGTATTTT. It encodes CASSVGRLAGGSDTQYF.

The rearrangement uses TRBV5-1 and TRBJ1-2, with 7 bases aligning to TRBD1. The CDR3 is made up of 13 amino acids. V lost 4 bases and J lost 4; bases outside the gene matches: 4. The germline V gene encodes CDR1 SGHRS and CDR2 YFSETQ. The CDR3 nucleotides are TGCGCCAGCAGCAACCAGGGGGGCTATGGCTACACCTTC. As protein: CASSNQGGYGYTF.

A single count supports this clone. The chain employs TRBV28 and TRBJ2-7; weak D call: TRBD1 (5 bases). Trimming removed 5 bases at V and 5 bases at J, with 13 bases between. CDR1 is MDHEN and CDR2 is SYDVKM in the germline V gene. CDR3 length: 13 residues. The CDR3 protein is CASSPQGPHEQYF. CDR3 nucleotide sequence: TGTGCCAGCAGTCCGCAGGGTCCCCACGAGCAGTACTTC. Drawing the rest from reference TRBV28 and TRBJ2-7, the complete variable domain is DVKVTQSSRYLVKRTGEKVFLECVQDMDHENMFWYRQDPGLGLRLIYFSYDVKMKEKGDIPEGYSVSREKKERFSLILESASTNQTSMYLCASSPQGPHEQYFGPGTRLTVT.

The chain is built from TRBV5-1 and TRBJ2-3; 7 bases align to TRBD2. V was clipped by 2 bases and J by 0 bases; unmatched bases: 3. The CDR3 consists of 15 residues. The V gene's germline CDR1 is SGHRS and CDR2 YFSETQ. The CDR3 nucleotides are TGCGCCAGCAGCTTACTAGCGCCTAGCACAGATACGCAGTATTTT. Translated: CASSLLAPSTDTQYF.

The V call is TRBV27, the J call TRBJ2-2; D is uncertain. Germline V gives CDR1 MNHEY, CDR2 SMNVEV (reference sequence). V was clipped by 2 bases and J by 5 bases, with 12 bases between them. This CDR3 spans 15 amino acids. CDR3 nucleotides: TGTGCCAGCAGTTTAGGTCACTTGGTAACCGGGGAGCTGTTTTTT. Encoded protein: CASSLGHLVTGELFF.

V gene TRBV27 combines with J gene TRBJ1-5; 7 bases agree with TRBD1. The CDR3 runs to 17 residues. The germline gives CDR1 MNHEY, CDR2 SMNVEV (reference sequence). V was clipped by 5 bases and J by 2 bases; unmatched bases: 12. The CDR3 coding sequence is TGTGCCAGCAGTCCCTACTCAGGGGGTGAGGGCAATCAGCCCCAGCATTTT. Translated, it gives CASSPYSGGEGNQPQHF.

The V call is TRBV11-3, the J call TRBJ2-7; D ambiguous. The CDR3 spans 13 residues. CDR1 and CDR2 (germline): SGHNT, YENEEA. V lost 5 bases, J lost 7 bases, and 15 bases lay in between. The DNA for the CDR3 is TGTGCCAGCAGCCAGGCCGGGTTTGAGGAGCAGTACTTC. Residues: CASSQAGFEEQYF. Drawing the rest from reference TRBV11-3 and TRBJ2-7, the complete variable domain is EAGVVQSPRYKIIEKKQPVAFWCNPISGHNTLYWYLQNLGQGPELLIRYENEEAVDDSQLPKDRFSAERLKGVDSTLKIQPAELGDSAVYLCASSQAGFEEQYFGPGTRLTVT.

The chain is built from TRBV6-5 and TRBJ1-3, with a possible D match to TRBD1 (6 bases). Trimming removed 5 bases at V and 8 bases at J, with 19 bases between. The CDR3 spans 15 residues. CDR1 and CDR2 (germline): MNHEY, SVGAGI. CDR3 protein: CASSRDFRGEDTIYF. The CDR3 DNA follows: TGTGCCAGCAGTCGTGACTTCAGGGGCGAAGACACCATATATTTT.

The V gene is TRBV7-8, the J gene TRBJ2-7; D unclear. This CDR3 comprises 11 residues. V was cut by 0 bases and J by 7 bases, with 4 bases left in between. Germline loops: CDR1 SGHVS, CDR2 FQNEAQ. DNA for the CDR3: TGTGCCAGCAGCTTAGCGAAGGAGCAGTACTTC. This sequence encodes CASSLAKEQYF. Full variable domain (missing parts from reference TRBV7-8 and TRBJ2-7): GAGVSQSPRYKVAKRGQDVALRCDPISGHVSLFWYQQALGQGPEFLTYFQNEAQLDKSGLPSDRFFAERPEGSVSTLKIQRTQQEDSAVYLCASSLAKEQYFGPGTRLTVT.

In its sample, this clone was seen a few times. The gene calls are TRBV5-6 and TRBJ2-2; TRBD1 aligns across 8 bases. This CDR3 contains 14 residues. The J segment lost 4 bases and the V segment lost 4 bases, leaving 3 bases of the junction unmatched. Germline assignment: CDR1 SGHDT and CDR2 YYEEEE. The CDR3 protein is CASSNTGGTGELFF. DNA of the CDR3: TGTGCCAGCAGCAACACAGGGGGCACCGGGGAGCTGTTTTTT.

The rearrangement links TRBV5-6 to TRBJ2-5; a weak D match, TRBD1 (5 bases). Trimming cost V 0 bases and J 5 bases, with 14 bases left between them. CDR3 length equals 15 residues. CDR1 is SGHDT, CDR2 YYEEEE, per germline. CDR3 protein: CASSLVSGLGETQYF. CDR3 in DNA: TGTGCCAGCAGCTTGGTTTCAGGGCTCGGGGAGACCCAGTACTTC.

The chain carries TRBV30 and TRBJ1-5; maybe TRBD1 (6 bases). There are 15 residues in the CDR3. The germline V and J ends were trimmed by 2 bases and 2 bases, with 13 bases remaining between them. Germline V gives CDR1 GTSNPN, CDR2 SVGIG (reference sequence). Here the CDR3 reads CAWSSQGNRNQPQHF. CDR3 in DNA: TGTGCCTGGAGTTCACAGGGCAATCGCAATCAGCCCCAGCATTTT.